The 13 T cell receptor beta chains below come from one sample, sequenced in a study of response to subunit inactivated influenza vaccine. TCRdb fed the RT-PCR reads into MiXCR, producing one record per CDR3 protein. The repertoire holds 710,000 or so distinct CDR3 sequences, with more than 15% as singletons. The sequenced sample was PBMCs from blood, obtained 11 to 12 days after vaccination. The receptors stem from a man in his fifties or sixties who received an inactivated influenza vaccine.

This clonotype has just a few counts. The chain combines TRBV20-1 with TRBJ2-5, with D tentatively TRBD2 (5 bases). Germline V gene sequence: CDR1 DFQATT, CDR2 SNEGSKA (reference sequence). V dropped 3 bases and J dropped 2 bases, with 13 bases sitting between them. CDR3 length equals 14 residues. CDR3 bases: TGCAGTGCTAGCCGCCTACTAGGGCAAGAGACCCAGTACTTC. Translating gives CSASRLLGQETQYF.

This clonotype was counted at least ten times. The junction departs from the called germline gene at one end, perhaps through a read error. This chain links TRBV5-1 with TRBJ2-5; TRBD2 aligns across 8 bases. The CDR3 extends over 13 amino acids. Germline-derived CDR1 and CDR2 are SGHRS and YFSETQ. The CDR3 is CASSLAGSETQYF. CDR3 nucleotide sequence: TGTGCCAGCAGCTTAGCGGGGTCAGAGACCCAGTACTTC.

The gene calls are TRBV5-6 and TRBJ2-5, with TRBD1 as a possible D gene (5 bases). This CDR3 is 17 amino acids long. The V gene lost 4 bases and the J gene lost 0 bases, with 19 bases spanning the gap. Germline V gene data show CDR1 as SGHDT and CDR2 as YYEEEE. CDR3 sequence reads: CASSLGLLGRNQETQYF. CDR3 DNA sequence: TGTGCCAGCAGCCTGGGGCTCCTCGGCCGGAACCAAGAGACCCAGTACTTC.

This clonotype was observed at least ten times. V is TRBV4-2 and J is TRBJ1-4, with TRBD1 as a possible D gene (5 bases). The germline CDR1 and CDR2 sequences are LGHNA and YNFKEQ. Trimming took off 0 bases at V and 7 bases at J, with 15 bases between the two ends. CDR3 length: 16 amino acids. CDR3 bases: TGTGCCAGCAGCCAAGACCCGGGGACCGTAGCTGAAAAACTGTTTTTT. It yields the protein CASSQDPGTVAEKLFF.

The chain has TRBV6-5 and TRBJ2-2; 8 bases are shared with TRBD1. V trimming: 4 bases; J trimming: 6 bases; junction bases outside the gene matches: 10. The CDR3 has 16 amino acids. The V gene's germline CDR1 is MNHEY and CDR2 SVGAGI. CDR3 sequence: CASSSRQGRKAGELFF. CDR3 DNA: TGTGCCAGCAGTTCTAGACAGGGGAGGAAGGCCGGGGAGCTGTTTTTT.

This clonotype was counted between two and nine times. The V gene is TRBV7-3, the J gene TRBJ2-1; 7 bases are a match to TRBD2. V lost 5 bases and J lost 4; bases outside the gene matches: 8. Germline lookup yields CDR1 SGHTA and CDR2 FQGTGA. This CDR3 has 15 residues. The CDR3 protein is CASSIEGREYNEQFF. CDR3 sequence (DNA): TGTGCCAGCAGCATCGAGGGGAGGGAATACAATGAGCAGTTCTTC.

This clonotype was counted a few times. The chain links TRBV5-5 to TRBJ1-2; no reliable D call. Deletions cut 0 bases from V and 1 base from J, with 13 bases between. Germline V CDR1 and CDR2: SGHKS, YYEKEE (reference sequence). This CDR3 is 16 amino acids long. The CDR3: CASSLAADPYNYGYTF. As DNA, the CDR3 is TGTGCCAGCAGCTTGGCTGCAGATCCCTATAACTATGGCTACACCTTC.

This clonotype turned up a few times. The chain is built from TRBV10-2 and TRBJ2-1, with TRBD2 matching over 11 bases. The V and J ends lost 6 bases and 0 bases, in that order; junction bases with no gene match: 10. The CDR3 has 18 residues. CDR1 and CDR2 from the germline V gene are WSHSY and SAAADI. As DNA, the CDR3 is TGCGCCAGCAGGACCGGACTAGCGGGCGTTAGCTCCTACAATGAGCAGTTCTTC. As protein: CASRTGLAGVSSYNEQFF.

This rearrangement joins TRBV20-1 to TRBJ2-3; tentatively, D is TRBD1 (6 bases). Trimming pared 5 bases from V and 2 bases from J, leaving 17 bases between. This CDR3 comprises 15 residues. Germline V lookup: CDR1 DFQATT, CDR2 SNEGSKA (reference sequence). The CDR3 loop is CSARPRDTATDTQYF. The CDR3 coding sequence is TGCAGTGCTCGCCCCCGGGACACGGCCACAGATACGCAGTATTTT.

The rearrangement uses TRBV11-3 and TRBJ2-1; D is perhaps TRBD1 or TRBD2 (6 bases each). V lost 5 bases, J lost 9 bases, and 20 bases lay in between. The CDR3 spans 15 residues. Germline V gene sequence: CDR1 SGHNT, CDR2 YENEEA. In DNA form, the CDR3 reads TGTGCCAGCAGCCCGCAGACAGGAGGGTTGGGTGAGCAGTTCTTC. Amino acid sequence: CASSPQTGGLGEQFF.

The V call is TRBV3-1, the J call TRBJ2-5; 10 bases are a match to TRBD1. CDR1 is LGHDT and CDR2 is YNNKEL in the germline V gene (reference sequence). Trimming removed 5 bases from V and 7 bases from J; junction bases left unmatched: 7. The CDR3 loop spans 14 amino acids. This CDR3 is CASSETGGSGTQYF. CDR3 sequence (DNA): TGTGCCAGCAGCGAGACAGGGGGCTCGGGGACCCAGTACTTC.

This rearrangement joins TRBV25-1 to TRBJ2-3, with 7 bases matching TRBD2. V shed 8 bases, J shed 6 bases, and the junction held 14 bases outside the gene matches. The CDR3 runs 15 residues. Germline V CDR1 and CDR2: MGHDK, SYGVNS. CDR3: CASGMGGSPGDTQYF. The CDR3 DNA is TGTGCCAGCGGAATGGGGGGGAGTCCCGGGGATACGCAGTATTTT.

A few counts support this clonotype. The rearrangement uses TRBV30 and TRBJ2-1, with 7 bases that match TRBD2. The CDR3 covers 12 residues. Germline trimming cut 6 bases from V and 8 bases from J; bases unmatched to any gene: 7. Germline CDR1 GTSNPN, CDR2 SVGIG (reference sequence). As DNA, the CDR3 is TGTGCCTGTATGGGGGGGGTGGATGAGCAGTTCTTC. Protein: CACMGGVDEQFF.